These 15 T cell receptor beta chains were all obtained from the same sample, sequenced in a study of blood T cell repertoires in COVID-19. Using immunoSEQ multiplex PCR, the repertoire was profiled, and TCRdb retains in-frame clones only, with some absent. Among about 250,000 clones listed, about four fifths were seen once. The sequencing sample was made of peripheral blood. The receptors were sampled from a person aged 65 to 85 with COVID-19, enrolled during active disease.

Here the CDR3 reads CASSPEDRGSNQPQHF. Written as DNA, the CDR3 is TGCGCCAGCAGCCCAGAGGACAGGGGAAGCAATCAGCCCCAGCATTTT. V gene TRBV4-1 combines with J gene TRBJ1-5; 9 bases fit TRBD1. V lost 4 bases, J lost 1 base, and 5 bases stayed unmatched. The germline V gene encodes CDR1 MGHRA and CDR2 YSYEKL. The CDR3 contains 16 residues.

This clone appeared once. V usage is TRBV27 and J usage is TRBJ2-7, with TRBD1 as a possible D gene (6 bases). Germline V CDR1 and CDR2: MNHEY, SMNVEV (reference sequence). V lost 0 bases, J lost 6 bases, and 12 bases lay in between. The CDR3 contains 14 residues. The CDR3 loop reads CASSLSRQGREQYF. The CDR3 DNA reads TGTGCCAGCAGTTTATCCAGGCAGGGGCGCGAGCAGTACTTC.

The rearrangement joins TRBV4-1 to TRBJ2-3; perhaps TRBD1 as D (5 bases). This CDR3 has 15 amino acids. Trimming took off 0 bases at V and 2 bases at J, with 9 bases between the two ends. Germline CDR1 MGHRA, CDR2 YSYEKL. This CDR3 is CASSQETGFTDTQYF. As DNA, the CDR3 is TGCGCCAGCAGCCAAGAAACAGGCTTCACAGATACGCAGTATTTT.

CDR3 bases: TGCGCCAGCAGCTTTACAGGGGGAGCGGATTCACCCCTCCACTTT. Protein product: CASSFTGGADSPLHF. This rearrangement joins TRBV5-1 to TRBJ1-6; 8 bases fit TRBD1. J was trimmed by 8 bases and V by 2 bases; bases with no gene match: 6. The CDR3 loop spans 15 amino acids. Germline V gene data show CDR1 as SGHRS and CDR2 as YFSETQ.

The chain combines TRBV12-3 or TRBV12-4 with TRBJ1-1, with D uncertain. The CDR3 is 12 amino acids. The V gene lost 7 bases and the J gene lost 2 bases, with 8 bases spanning the gap. Written as DNA, the CDR3 is TGTGCCAGCACTCCCGTAAACACTGAAGCTTTCTTT. It specifies CASTPVNTEAFF.

The CDR3 coding sequence is TGTGCCAGCAGCTCTAAAACGGACAGATCCTACGAGCAGTACTTC. It yields the protein CASSSKTDRSYEQYF. This chain joins TRBV5-6 and TRBJ2-7; TRBD1 might be the D (6 bases). Germline lookup yields CDR1 SGHDT and CDR2 YYEEEE. Deletions cut 3 bases from V and 1 base from J, with 14 bases between. The CDR3 extends over 15 amino acids.

The CDR3 here is CASSYSRALDYGYTF. The CDR3 nucleotides are TGTGCCAGCAGTTACTCGAGAGCGTTGGACTATGGCTACACCTTC. The chain combines TRBV6-5 with TRBJ1-2, with unresolved D. This CDR3 contains 15 residues. Per the germline V gene, CDR1 is MNHEY and CDR2 is SVGAGI. Trimming removed 0 bases at V and 3 bases at J, with 11 bases between.

This sequence joins TRBV18 and TRBJ2-7; TRBD2 aligns across 13 bases. Germline V CDR1 and CDR2: KGHSH, LQKENI. This CDR3 has 15 amino acids. With 1 base clipped from V and 3 bases from J, the junction kept 0 bases outside the gene matches. This CDR3 is CASSPRTSGGYEQYF. The CDR3 nucleotides read TGTGCCAGCTCACCACGGACTAGCGGGGGCTACGAGCAGTACTTC.

The V gene is TRBV7-2, the J gene TRBJ2-1; D unresolved. V was pared by 4 bases and J by 9 bases, with 7 bases between. Germline V gene data show CDR1 as SGHTA and CDR2 as FQGNSA. This CDR3 spans 11 amino acids. CDR3 sequence reads: CASSSRVEQFF. CDR3 sequence (DNA): TGTGCCAGCAGCTCTCGGGTTGAGCAGTTCTTC.

CDR3 sequence: CASSEGATGLAAYNEQFF. CDR3 in DNA: TGTGCCAGCAGTGAAGGAGCCACGGGACTAGCGGCCTACAATGAGCAGTTCTTC. The V gene is TRBV2, the J gene TRBJ2-1; TRBD2 aligns across 11 bases. Trimming at V came to 1 base and at J to 2 bases, leaving 7 bases not matched to a gene. This CDR3 contains 18 residues. Germline lookup yields CDR1 SNHLY and CDR2 FYNNEI.

This clone was seen a few times. This chain links TRBV19 with TRBJ1-5; maybe TRBD1 (5 bases). The CDR3 contains 15 residues. V gave up 3 bases and J gave up 0 bases, with 9 bases separating them. Per the germline V gene, CDR1 is LNHDA and CDR2 is SQIVND (reference sequence). This CDR3 is CASSMGGYSNQPQHF. The CDR3 DNA follows: TGTGCCAGTAGTATGGGGGGGTATAGCAATCAGCCCCAGCATTTT.

This chain's CDR3 is CASSHGGGAVKYQETQYF. In nucleotides, the CDR3 is TGTGCCAGCAGCCATGGCGGTGGCGCGGTAAAGTACCAAGAGACCCAGTACTTC. The chain has TRBV4-2 and TRBJ2-5; D uncertain. The V end was cut by 3 bases, the J end by 0 bases, with 20 bases between. Looked up from germline, CDR1 is LGHNA and CDR2 is YNFKEQ. The CDR3 extends over 18 amino acids.

The chain links TRBV28 to TRBJ2-5; 10 nucleotides line up with TRBD2. Germline CDR1 reads MDHEN; CDR2 reads SYDVKM. The CDR3 is 14 amino acids. Losses at the gene ends were 6 bases for V and 7 bases for J; bases not matched to a gene: 8. The CDR3 region has the DNA TGTGCCAGCAGAAAGCGGGAGGGGACGGGGACCCAGTACTTC. Amino acid sequence: CASRKREGTGTQYF.

This clone appeared once. The rearrangement joins TRBV28 to TRBJ2-4; D may be TRBD1 (5 bases). The CDR3 runs to 14 residues. The germline V gene encodes CDR1 MDHEN and CDR2 SYDVKM. With 1 base removed from V and 7 bases from J, the gap between germline ends came to 11 bases. The DNA of the CDR3 is TGTGCCAGCAGTTTATCCCCGCAGGGTAACATTCAGTACTTC. Translating it yields CASSLSPQGNIQYF.

The chain recombines TRBV6-5 with TRBJ2-2; D gene ambiguous. Between the trimmed V and J ends, which lost 0 bases and 1 base, there was a span of 6 bases. The CDR3 loop spans 15 amino acids. Germline CDR1 MNHEY, CDR2 SVGAGI. CDR3 protein: CASSYSSLNTGELFF. DNA for the CDR3: TGTGCCAGCAGTTACTCGAGCCTGAACACCGGGGAGCTGTTTTTT.